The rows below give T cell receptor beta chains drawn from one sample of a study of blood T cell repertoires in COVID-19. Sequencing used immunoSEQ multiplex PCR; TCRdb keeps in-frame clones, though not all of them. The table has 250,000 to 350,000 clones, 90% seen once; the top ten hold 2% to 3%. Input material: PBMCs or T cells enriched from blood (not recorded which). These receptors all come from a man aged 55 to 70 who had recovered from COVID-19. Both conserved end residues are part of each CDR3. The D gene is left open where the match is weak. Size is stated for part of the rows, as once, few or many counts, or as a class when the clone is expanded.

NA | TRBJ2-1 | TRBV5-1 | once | TGCGCCAGCAGCTTGGGGGACTCCGCCCCAAACAATGAGCAGTTCTTC | CASSLGDSAPNNEQFF
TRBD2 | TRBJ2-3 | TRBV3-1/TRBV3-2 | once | TGTGCCAGCAGCCAAGGGTCTAGCGGGGTAACAGATACGCAGTATTTT | CASSQGSSGVTDTQYF
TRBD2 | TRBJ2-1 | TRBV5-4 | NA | TGTGCCAGCAGCGTAACTAGCGGGGGGGCCGGGTATGAGCAGTTCTTC | CASSVTSGGAGYEQFF
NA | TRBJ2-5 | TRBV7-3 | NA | TGTGCCAGCAGCATAGACAGAAAAGAGACCCAGTACTTC | CASSIDRKETQYF
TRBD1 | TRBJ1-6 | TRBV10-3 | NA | TGTGCCATCAGTTCGGACAGGGGCGATTCACCCCTCCACTTT | CAISSDRGDSPLHF
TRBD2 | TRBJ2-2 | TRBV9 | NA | TGTGCCAGCAGCAGGACTAGCGGGCACACCGGGGAGCTGTTTTTT | CASSRTSGHTGELFF
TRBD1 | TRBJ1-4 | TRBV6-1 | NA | TGTGCCAGCAGTGGCCGCCGGGGACAAGGGACAGAGAAACTGTTTTTT | CASSGRRGQGTEKLFF
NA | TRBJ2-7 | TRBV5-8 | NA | TGTGCCAGCAGTTCTGGCAGGGTCTACGAGCAGTACTTC | CASSSGRVYEQYF
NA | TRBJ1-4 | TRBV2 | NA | TGTGCCAGCAGTGAATCTGGGCGAGAAAAACTGTTTTTT | CASSESGREKLFF
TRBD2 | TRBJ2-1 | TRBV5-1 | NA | TGCGCCAGCAGCTTGGAGCGAGCGGGGGGTGAGCAGTTCTTC | CASSLERAGGEQFF